Sequencing of this TCR beta chain was carried out in a study of T-cell reconstitution after alpha-beta-depleted transplantation in children. From germline, CDR1 is DFQATT and CDR2 SNEGSKA (reference sequence). Trimming cost V 1 base and J 7 bases; bases outside gene matches: 4. The CDR3 spans 13 residues. Unique molecular identifiers were used to barcode this TCRbeta library. TCRdb redid the calling of the PCR reads with MiXCR, one entry per CDR3 protein. The table lists about 830,000 distinct CDR3 sequences, less than 20% of them singletons, with 5% in the top ten. This clonotype was seen a handful of times.

The clonotype comes from a male patient younger than 18 who had a stem cell transplant for acute lymphoblastic leukemia, so the T cells may come from the graft donor. The sample here was PBMCs, mostly from graft donor cells, taken 360 days after TCRalphabeta/CD19-depleted stem cell transplant. The V and J genes are TRBV20-1 and TRBJ2-7; 10 nucleotides align to TRBD1. For the CDR3, the DNA is TGCAGTGCTAGAGGGGACAGGGGTTGGGAGCAGTACTTC. Protein sequence: CSARGDRGWEQYF.